This record concerns one T cell receptor (beta chain) sequence. This specimen comes from a study of CD8 T cells in Susac syndrome. Treatment-naive patients with stable or active relapsing-remitting disease served as multiple sclerosis controls. TEMRA cells were FACS-enriched and CD8+ and CD4+ T cells negatively isolated. The RNA input was about 0.5 to 1 ug, and it was reverse transcribed with random hexamers. The CDR3 of TCR beta was amplified by immunoSEQ multiplex PCR across 54 Vbeta and 13 Jbeta. TCRdb redid the calling of the immunoSEQ multiplex PCR reads with MiXCR, one entry per CDR3 protein. The sample consists of about 76,000 distinct CDR3 sequences, about 91% of them appearing once. The specimen was CD8+ T cells from PBMCs. This sequence was found in a human donor with multiple sclerosis.

The CDR3 loop is CASSLRGNEQYF. The CDR3 DNA sequence: TGTGCCAGCAGCTTAAGGGGGAACGAGCAGTACTTC. V and J are TRBV7-3 and TRBJ2-7; possibly TRBD1 or TRBD2 for D (5 bases each). Germline V gives CDR1 SGHTA, CDR2 FQGTGA. The CDR3 sequence is 12 residues long. Deletions cut 1 base from V and 5 bases from J, with 6 bases between. The entire variable domain, with the rest obtained from reference TRBV7-3 and TRBJ2-7, is as follows: GAGVSQTPSNKVTEKGKYVELRCDPISGHTALYWYRQSLGQGPEFLIYFQGTGAADDSGLPNDRFFAVRPEGSVSTLKIQRTERGDSAVYLCASSLRGNEQYFGPGTRLTVT.